Below are 5 T cell receptor beta chains sequenced from a single sample in a study of blood T cell repertoires in COVID-19. Measured with immunoSEQ multiplex PCR; TCRdb has only the in-frame clones, and not every one. The data contain roughly 230,000 clones, approximately 83% of them singletons. Source material: peripheral blood. The receptors here all came from a woman aged 45-60 years with acute or convalescent COVID-19.

The genes are TRBV6-5 and TRBJ1-3, with 10 nucleotides matching TRBD1. The germline gives CDR1 MNHEY, CDR2 SVGAGI. The V gene end was trimmed by 5 bases and the J gene end by 0 bases; junction bases not matched to a gene: 1. The CDR3 totals 15 residues. For the CDR3, the DNA is TGTGCCAGCAGTCGGACAGGGGGCTCTGGAAACACCATATATTTT. This translates into CASSRTGGSGNTIYF.

The chain recombines TRBV4-3 with TRBJ1-5; 9 bases line up with TRBD1. The junction had 5 bases not matched to a gene; V was cut back by 3 bases and J by 5 bases. This CDR3 contains 15 residues. Germline CDR1 reads LGHNA; CDR2 reads YSLEER. CDR3 DNA: TGCGCCAGCAGCCAGGGGACAGGGTTCGATCAGCCCCAGCATTTT. Residues: CASSQGTGFDQPQHF.

Written as DNA, the CDR3 is TGTGCCAGCAGCATGGGACTAGCGGGGGCAAACACCGGGGAGCTGTTTTTT. As protein: CASSMGLAGANTGELFF. The rearrangement uses TRBV11-3 and TRBJ2-2; 14 bases align to TRBD2. The CDR3 totals 17 residues. Per germline, CDR1 SGHNT and CDR2 YENEEA. V dropped 5 bases and J dropped 2; count of bases not matched to a gene: 4.

The chain has TRBV19 and TRBJ2-2, with TRBD1 as a possible D gene (5 bases). Trimming shortened V by 11 bases and J by 6 bases, and 22 bases separated the two germline ends. CDR3 length: 15 amino acids. Germline V lookup: CDR1 LNHDA, CDR2 SQIVND (reference sequence). The CDR3 nucleotides are TGTGCCTGTGGGGCAAGGCGAAGGGAACCCGGGGAGCTGTTTTTT. It is translated as CACGARRREPGELFF.

This rearrangement joins TRBV6-2 or TRBV6-3 to TRBJ2-1; D not resolved. Germline CDR1 MNHEY, CDR2 SVGEGT. The CDR3 loop spans 14 amino acids. Trimming took 4 bases from V and 2 from J, leaving 9 bases between them. In nucleotides, the CDR3 is TGTGCCAGCAGTTTTACCGAGACCTACAATGAGCAGTTCTTC. It specifies CASSFTETYNEQFF.